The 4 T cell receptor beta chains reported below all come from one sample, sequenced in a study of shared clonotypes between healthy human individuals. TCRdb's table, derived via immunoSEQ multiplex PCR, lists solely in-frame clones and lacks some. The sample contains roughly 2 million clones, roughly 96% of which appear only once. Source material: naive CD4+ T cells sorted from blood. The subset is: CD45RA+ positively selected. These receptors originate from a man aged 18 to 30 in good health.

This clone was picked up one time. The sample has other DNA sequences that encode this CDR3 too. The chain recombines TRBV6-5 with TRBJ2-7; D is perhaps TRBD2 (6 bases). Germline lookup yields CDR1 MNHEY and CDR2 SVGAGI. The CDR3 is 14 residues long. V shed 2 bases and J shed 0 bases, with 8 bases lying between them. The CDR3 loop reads CASSYIGGSYEQYF. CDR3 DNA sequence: TGTGCCAGCAGTTACATCGGGGGCTCCTACGAGCAGTACTTC.

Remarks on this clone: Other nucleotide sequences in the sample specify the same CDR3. The CDR3 bases are TGCAGTGCTACCGGGACGTATGGCTACACCTTC. Translated: CSATGTYGYTF. The gene calls are TRBV20-1 and TRBJ1-2; perhaps TRBD1 as D (5 bases). The CDR3 length is 11 residues. V lost 4 bases and J lost 5, with 8 bases in between. CDR1 DFQATT and CDR2 SNEGSKA come from the germline V gene (reference sequence).

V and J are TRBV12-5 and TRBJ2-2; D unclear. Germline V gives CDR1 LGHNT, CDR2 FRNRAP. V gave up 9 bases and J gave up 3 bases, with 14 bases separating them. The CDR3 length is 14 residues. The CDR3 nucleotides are TGTGCTAGCACCCCAGGCGTGGACACCGGGGAGCTGTTTTTT. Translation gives CASTPGVDTGELFF.

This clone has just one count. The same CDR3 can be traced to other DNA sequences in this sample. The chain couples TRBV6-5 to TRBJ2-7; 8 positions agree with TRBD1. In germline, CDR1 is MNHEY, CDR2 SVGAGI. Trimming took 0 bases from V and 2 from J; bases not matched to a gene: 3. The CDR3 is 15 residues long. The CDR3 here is CASSYSGTGPYEQYF. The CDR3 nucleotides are TGTGCCAGCAGTTACTCGGGGACAGGTCCCTACGAGCAGTACTTC.